This TCR beta chain originates from a study of regulatory T cells in long-lasting Graves disease. Overall study context: The study counted Graves' disease as persistent given over 5 years of antithyroid drugs and positive TSH receptor antibodies.

Time point in this sample: persistent/refractory GD, antithyroid drugs over 5 years with positive TRAb. From PBMCs, RNA was extracted and then used to make the TCR library. CDR1 and CDR2 from the germline V gene are MDHEN and SYDVKM. This CDR3 is built from 13 residues. V shed 4 bases and J shed 5 bases, with 11 bases lying between them. In this sample, this clonotype turned up many times. What it binds is not known. Whole-study findings and limits: The TCR repertoire of persistent Graves' patients was less diverse than that of newly diagnosed ones.

Through Arm-PCR of CDR3 regions and iRepertoire HTBI primers, TCR beta libraries were built. Each CDR3 protein gets one entry after TCRdb re-called the multiplex PCR reads with MiXCR. The profile shows a few hundred thousand distinct CDR3 sequences, around 20% of them singletons. The specimen was peripheral blood mononuclear cells (PBMCs), collected when the disease was refractory, from a patient treated with antithyroid drugs. This chain connects TRBV28 to TRBJ1-2; no reliable D call. This clonotype was obtained from a female donor with Graves disease. CDR3 residues: CASSSWGKYGYTF. The CDR3 DNA follows: TGTGCCAGCAGTTCATGGGGAAAGTATGGCTACACCTTC.